One sample yielded the 8 T cell receptor beta chains listed below, sequenced in a study of T cell responses to AZD1222 COVID-19 vaccine. The data were produced by immunoSEQ multiplex PCR, yet TCRdb's version contains in-frame clones alone and is incomplete. The profile shows about 150,000 clones, roughly nine tenths of them singletons. The material sequenced was peripheral blood, taken on day 0 of AZD1222 vaccination. The receptor set was obtained from an adult in good health.

The chain combines TRBV7-6 with TRBJ2-1; D is ambiguous. V was pared by 0 bases and J by 6 bases, with 9 bases between. Germline CDR1 is SGHVS and CDR2 is FNYEAQ. This CDR3 has 14 residues. The CDR3 is CASSLALAPNEQFF. The DNA of the CDR3 is TGTGCCAGCAGCTTAGCGCTGGCCCCCAATGAGCAGTTCTTC. Variable domain in full (rest from reference TRBV7-6 and TRBJ2-1): GAGVSQSPRYKVTKRGQDVALRCDPISGHVSLYWYRQALGQGPEFLTYFNYEAQQDKSGLPNDRFSAERPEGSISTLTIQRTEQRDSAMYRCASSLALAPNEQFFGPGTRLTVL.

This clone was seen a single time. The V call is TRBV14, the J call TRBJ2-7; no clear D gene. Per the germline V gene, CDR1 is SGHDN and CDR2 is FVKESK. This CDR3 has 16 residues. V was cut by 3 bases and J by 3 bases, with 18 bases left in between. The CDR3 sequence: CASSQVAGAPYYEQYF. The CDR3 DNA sequence: TGTGCCAGCAGCCAGGTTGCTGGCGCCCCCTACTACGAGCAGTACTTC.

This chain uses TRBV6-5 with TRBJ1-4, with D possibly TRBD1 on 5 matching bases. Per the germline V gene, CDR1 is MNHEY and CDR2 is SVGAGI. There are 15 residues in the CDR3. V gave up 0 bases and J gave up 7 bases, with 12 bases separating them. CDR3 coding DNA: TGTGCCAGCAGTTACTCGGGGGGGAAGGGTGAAAAACTGTTTTTT. Residues: CASSYSGGKGEKLFF.

CDR3 region: CASSHGPITGTSGANVLTF. The CDR3 DNA reads TGCGCCAGCAGCCACGGTCCTATTACAGGGACCTCTGGGGCCAACGTCCTGACTTTC. This chain links TRBV4-1 with TRBJ2-6; TRBD1 is a possible D gene (6 bases). V dropped 3 bases and J dropped 0 bases, with 18 bases sitting between them. Germline loops: CDR1 MGHRA, CDR2 YSYEKL. The CDR3 has 19 amino acids.

CDR3 loop: CASTINQGATDTQYF. In nucleotides, the CDR3 is TGTGCCAGCACCATTAACCAGGGGGCCACAGATACGCAGTATTTT. The rearrangement uses TRBV11-2 and TRBJ2-3; 8 nucleotides line up with TRBD1. The ends lost 7 bases at V and 2 bases at J; junction bases unmatched: 8. CDR1 SGHAT and CDR2 FQNNGV come from the germline V gene. The CDR3 sequence is 15 residues long.

J is TRBJ2-7 and V is TRBV11-3; 8 bases are a match to TRBD1. The germline gives CDR1 SGHNT, CDR2 YENEEA. With 1 base clipped from V and 0 bases from J, the junction kept 5 bases outside the gene matches. The CDR3 sequence is 16 residues long. The CDR3 coding sequence is TGTGCCAGCAGCTTAGGGGGACAGGACAACTCCTACGAGCAGTACTTC. Protein: CASSLGGQDNSYEQYF.

The chain carries TRBV11-2 and TRBJ1-6; D is ambiguous. This CDR3 contains 12 residues. Germline loops: CDR1 SGHAT, CDR2 FQNNGV. V was shortened by 5 bases and J by 12 bases, with 11 bases between the two germline ends. The CDR3 loop is CASSQGFGPLHF. DNA for the CDR3: TGTGCCAGCAGCCAAGGGTTTGGACCCCTCCACTTT.

This clone was found a few times. The chain carries TRBV19 and TRBJ1-5; 7 positions agree with TRBD1. CDR1 is LNHDA and CDR2 is SQIVND in the germline V gene (reference sequence). The CDR3 runs 15 residues. J was trimmed by 6 bases and V by 6 bases; bases with no gene match: 11. The CDR3 protein is CASSATGSFGQPQHF. The CDR3 region has the DNA TGTGCCAGTAGCGCGACAGGGTCTTTCGGTCAGCCCCAGCATTTT.